The 27 T cell receptor beta chains presented below share a single source sample, sequenced in a study of T cells in Graves' hyperthyroidism and ophthalmopathy (dated by TCRdb to the late 2010s). Library preparation employed multiplex PCR. The listed sequencing device is Illumina HiSeq 2000. TCR beta CDR3 regions were amplified from RNA transcripts. The TCR CDR3 was subjected to a first round of RT-PCR using the HTBI primer set and the Qiagen OneStep RT-PCR kit. The public sequencing data were trimmed at Q25 with fastp and processed into clonotypes with MiXCR by TCRdb, which kept only in-frame beta chains. CDR3 protein duplicates are merged, each entry listing the most common genes and DNA. This sample lists 130,000 or so distinct CDR3 sequences; over 20% were detected once. The ten largest make up roughly 71% of the sample. The sample taken for sequencing was blood. These receptors came from a woman aged 50 to 65 with Graves' hyperthyroidism that later progressed to Graves' ophthalmopathy.

The gene calls are TRBV6-1 and TRBJ2-5; D tentatively fits TRBD1 or TRBD2 (6 bases each). The CDR3 covers 16 residues. Between the trimmed V and J ends, which lost 6 bases and 2 bases, there was a span of 19 bases. Germline V gives CDR1 MNHNS, CDR2 SASEGT. This CDR3 reads CASSLTRGLRQETQYF. The CDR3 nucleotides read TGTGCCAGCAGCCTGACCCGGGGGCTAAGACAAGAGACCCAGTACTTC.

There are many counts of this clonotype. The chain recombines TRBV6-5 with TRBJ1-2, with 8 bases identical to TRBD1. This CDR3 has 14 residues. Trimming took 2 bases from V and 8 from J; bases not matched to a gene: 7. Germline lookup yields CDR1 MNHEY and CDR2 SVGAGI. CDR3 sequence: CASSYMDRDDGYTF. The CDR3 DNA reads as TGTGCCAGCAGTTACATGGACAGGGATGACGGCTACACCTTC.

This clonotype was picked up many times. The chain links TRBV20-1 to TRBJ2-7; 8 nucleotides line up with TRBD2. The germline gives CDR1 DFQATT, CDR2 SNEGSKA (reference sequence). After removal of 2 bases from V and 1 base from J, the junction contained 10 bases not matched to a gene. The CDR3 totals 16 residues. The CDR3 sequence: CSARRESGSRSYEQYF. Here the CDR3 DNA reads TGCAGTGCTAGAAGGGAGAGCGGGAGTAGATCCTACGAGCAGTACTTC.

The chain employs TRBV11-2 and TRBJ2-7; 9 bases match TRBD2. With 4 bases clipped from V and 1 base from J, the junction kept 5 bases outside the gene matches. The germline CDR1 and CDR2 sequences are SGHAT and FQNNGV. The CDR3 is made up of 15 amino acids. As DNA, the CDR3 is TGTGCCAGCAGCTCTACTAGCGGGCGATCCTACGAGCAGTACTTC. This translates into CASSSTSGRSYEQYF.

This clonotype was recorded at least ten times. This chain links TRBV7-2 with TRBJ2-5; TRBD2 aligns across 12 bases. The CDR3 extends over 15 amino acids. Germline trimming cut 5 bases from V and 6 bases from J; bases unmatched to any gene: 7. Per germline, CDR1 SGHTA and CDR2 FQGNSA. The chain's CDR3 is CASSPGTSGWKTQYF. CDR3 in DNA: TGTGCCAGCAGCCCGGGGACTAGCGGGTGGAAGACCCAGTACTTC. Supplemented by reference TRBV7-2 and TRBJ2-5, the full variable domain reads GAGVSQSPSNKVTEKGKDVELRCDPISGHTALYWYRQSLGQGLEFLIYFQGNSAPDKSGLPSDRFSAERTGGSVSTLTIQRTQQEDSAVYLCASSPGTSGWKTQYFGPGTRLLVL.

Many counts were recorded for this clonotype. The chain joins TRBV20-1 to TRBJ2-5; the match to TRBD1 covers 7 bases. The CDR3 has 13 amino acids. Germline assignment: CDR1 DFQATT and CDR2 SNEGSKA (reference sequence). V lost 5 bases and J lost 1; bases outside the gene matches: 4. CDR3 nucleotide sequence: TGCAGTGCTGGGGACAGACTCCAAGAGACCCAGTACTTC. Residues: CSAGDRLQETQYF.

In its sample, this clonotype was seen a few times. The chain recombines TRBV2 with TRBJ2-7; D unclear. CDR1 is SNHLY and CDR2 is FYNNEI in the germline V gene. The length of the CDR3 is 12 residues. V lost 7 bases and J 4 bases, leaving 11 bases between the germline ends. CDR3 in DNA: TGTGCCAGCAAGATACAAGGATACGAGCAGTACTTC. Protein product: CASKIQGYEQYF.

This clonotype came up many times. The rearrangement uses TRBV11-2 and TRBJ2-7, with a weak D call TRBD1 (5 bases). Germline V gene sequence: CDR1 SGHAT, CDR2 FQNNGV. Trimming took 5 bases from V and 3 from J, leaving 14 bases between them. The CDR3 covers 14 residues. CDR3: CASSTRQNRYEQYF. Written as DNA, the CDR3 is TGTGCCAGCAGCACGCGACAGAACCGCTACGAGCAGTACTTC.

As for this clonotype: Since a much larger clone is just one base distant, this may be a read error. The chain combines TRBV25-1 with TRBJ1-1; TRBD1 matches at 7 bases. Germline CDR1 MGHDK, CDR2 SYGVNS. The junction had 2 bases not matched to a gene; V was cut back by 5 bases and J by 5 bases. The CDR3 covers 12 residues. The CDR3 nucleotides are TGTGCCAGCAGTCACAGGGGAACTGAAGCTTTCTTT. As protein: CASSHRGTEAFF. Full variable domain (missing parts from reference TRBV25-1 and TRBJ1-1): EADIYQTPRYLVIGTGKKITLECSQTMGHDKMYWYQQDPGMELHLIHYSYGVNSTEKGDLSSESTVSRIRTEHFPLTLESARPSHTSQYLCASSHRGTEAFFGQGTRLTVV.

A note on this clonotype: This may arise from a read error, as a much more abundant clone is one base away. The CDR3 bases are TGCAGTGCTAGAGATTTCGAGAGACCTATCTACAATGAGCAGTTCTTC. It codes for CSARDFERPIYNEQFF. V is TRBV20-1 and J is TRBJ2-1; the D is unclear. V lost 0 bases and J lost 3, with 15 bases in between. The V gene's germline CDR1 is DFQATT and CDR2 SNEGSKA (reference sequence). This CDR3 spans 16 amino acids.

This clonotype was counted at least ten times. For the CDR3, the DNA is TGTGCCAGCAGTTTATGGGCAGCTAACTATGGCTACACCTTC. It translates to CASSLWAANYGYTF. The gene calls are TRBV28 and TRBJ1-2, with D hard to call. The CDR3 is 14 residues long. The V end was cut by 0 bases, the J end by 0 bases, with 5 bases between. CDR1 is MDHEN, CDR2 SYDVKM, per germline.

This clonotype was counted at least ten times. The gene calls are TRBV6-5 and TRBJ1-5, with unresolved D. CDR1 is MNHEY and CDR2 is SVGAGI in the germline V gene. Trimming left V 0 bases short and J 6 bases short, with 9 bases between. The CDR3 is made up of 14 amino acids. This chain's CDR3 is CASSYSPGGQPQHF. The DNA of the CDR3 is TGTGCCAGCAGTTACTCCCCAGGTGGTCAGCCCCAGCATTTT.

The table lists this clonotype with many counts. The chain's CDR3 is CAIRGTLSPGELFF. In nucleotides, the CDR3 is TGTGCCATCAGAGGGACGTTAAGTCCCGGGGAGCTGTTTTTT. V and J are TRBV10-3 and TRBJ2-2; either TRBD1 or TRBD2 may supply D (5 bases each). Trimming took 6 bases from V and 6 from J, leaving 14 bases between them. The CDR3 covers 14 residues. The germline CDR1 and CDR2 sequences are ENHRY and SYGVKD.

The chain has TRBV5-1 and TRBJ2-1; 9 bases match TRBD2. V gave up 1 base and J gave up 7 bases; unmatched junction bases: 9. CDR1 SGHRS and CDR2 YFSETQ come from the germline V gene. The CDR3 covers 16 residues. The CDR3 DNA follows: TGCGCCAGCAGCTTGCTTCAAGCGGGAGGTGGTAATGAGCAGTTCTTC. Encoded protein: CASSLLQAGGGNEQFF.

This sequence joins TRBV5-1 and TRBJ2-4; 9 bases are shared with TRBD1. The V and J ends lost 2 bases and 7 bases, in that order; junction bases with no gene match: 7. Germline V CDR1 and CDR2: SGHRS, YFSETQ. The CDR3 runs to 15 residues. The CDR3 protein is CASSLRTGTGNIQYF. The DNA of the CDR3 is TGCGCCAGCAGCTTAAGGACAGGGACAGGGAACATTCAGTACTTC.

Concerning this clonotype: This may come from a read error, since a much larger clone is one base off. V and J are TRBV28 and TRBJ2-7, with 7 positions matching TRBD2. From germline, CDR1 is MDHEN and CDR2 SYDVKM. The CDR3 is 13 amino acids. V shed 9 bases and J 9 bases; nucleotides not matched to a gene: 14. This chain's CDR3 is CASLGRETDGQYF. CDR3 nucleotides: TGTGCCAGTTTGGGGCGGGAGACCGACGGGCAGTACTTC.

This clonotype was found many times. CDR3 sequence reads: CASSSGQGVYGYTF. In nucleotides, the CDR3 is TGTGCCAGCAGCTCCGGACAGGGGGTCTATGGCTACACCTTC. The chain is built from TRBV9 and TRBJ1-2, with 10 bases lining up with TRBD1. The V segment lost 4 bases and the J segment 4 bases; nucleotides outside the gene matches: 4. From germline, CDR1 is SGDLS and CDR2 YYNGEE. CDR3 size: 14 residues.

This clonotype has at least ten counts. This chain links TRBV6-1 with TRBJ2-1; 7 nucleotides match TRBD1. The CDR3 runs to 14 residues. Per germline, CDR1 MNHNS and CDR2 SASEGT. The V gene end was trimmed by 6 bases and the J gene end by 4 bases; junction bases not matched to a gene: 6. The CDR3 loop is CASRDRASYNEQFF. The CDR3 DNA reads as TGTGCCAGCAGAGACAGGGCGAGTTACAATGAGCAGTTCTTC.

Many counts were recorded for this clonotype. The J gene is TRBJ2-1, the V gene TRBV20-1; TRBD2 matches at 8 bases. The CDR3 consists of 15 residues. Germline assignment: CDR1 DFQATT and CDR2 SNEGSKA (reference sequence). Trimming cost V 2 bases and J 3 bases; bases outside gene matches: 6. CDR3 bases: TGCAGTGCTAGATCCAGCGGGAGTAACTACAATGAGCAGTTCTTC. Its translation is CSARSSGSNYNEQFF.

This clonotype was observed a single time. The chain couples TRBV11-2 to TRBJ2-1; 12 bases fit TRBD2. The junction had 8 bases not matched to a gene; V was cut back by 7 bases and J by 7 bases. This CDR3 contains 15 residues. Germline V CDR1 and CDR2: SGHAT, FQNNGV. CDR3 protein: CASIHLAGGLNEQFF. The CDR3, as DNA: TGTGCCAGCATCCATCTAGCGGGAGGGTTAAATGAGCAGTTCTTC. The complete variable domain, with remaining parts taken from reference TRBV11-2 and TRBJ2-1, reads EAGVAQSPRYKIIEKRQSVAFWCNPISGHATLYWYQQILGQGPKLLIQFQNNGVVDDSQLPKDRFSAERLKGVDSTLKIQPAKLEDSAVYLCASIHLAGGLNEQFFGPGTRLTVL.

This clonotype occurred many times. The chain couples TRBV7-2 to TRBJ2-7; D remains unclear. This CDR3 has 13 amino acids. V dropped 3 bases and J dropped 2 bases, with 8 bases sitting between them. The germline V gene encodes CDR1 SGHTA and CDR2 FQGNSA. In nucleotides, the CDR3 is TGTGCCAGCAGCTTGACGGTGACCTACGAGCAGTACTTC. Translation: CASSLTVTYEQYF.

This clonotype appeared many times. The V and J genes are TRBV20-1 and TRBJ2-4; 10 bases map to TRBD1. The CDR3 spans 15 residues. In germline, CDR1 is DFQATT, CDR2 SNEGSKA (reference sequence). V was clipped by 0 bases and J by 8 bases; unmatched bases: 7. CDR3 residues: CSARDRTGGWDIQYF. CDR3 coding DNA: TGCAGTGCTAGAGACCGGACAGGGGGATGGGACATTCAGTACTTC.

This clonotype was counted ten times or more. This chain links TRBV20-1 with TRBJ2-5; the D gene is possibly TRBD2 (6 bases). Germline assignment: CDR1 DFQATT and CDR2 SNEGSKA (reference sequence). The CDR3 covers 12 residues. Deletions cut 6 bases from V and 4 bases from J, with 12 bases between. CDR3 in DNA: TGCAGTGCCACGCCGGAGGGAGAGACCCAGTACTTC. Translation gives CSATPEGETQYF.

V is TRBV29-1 and J is TRBJ2-7, with unresolved D. There are 14 residues in the CDR3. The ends were cut back, 5 bases at V and 7 bases at J, with 21 bases in the middle. In germline, CDR1 is SQVTM, CDR2 ANQGSEA. The CDR3 nucleotides read TGCAGCGTTTTCGTAGGGTCCGGCTTCGGTGAGCAGTACTTC. This gives the protein CSVFVGSGFGEQYF.

This clonotype was counted many times. The V gene is TRBV11-2, the J gene TRBJ2-1; D gene uncertain. The CDR3 runs 16 residues. Trimming took 5 bases from V and 4 from J, leaving 18 bases between them. CDR1 SGHAT and CDR2 FQNNGV come from the germline V gene. This CDR3 is CASSHFLGLLYNEQFF. DNA of the CDR3: TGTGCCAGCAGCCATTTTCTTGGGCTTCTTTACAATGAGCAGTTCTTC.

The chain couples TRBV19 to TRBJ2-7, with D perhaps matching TRBD2 (5 bases). The CDR3 covers 14 residues. CDR1 and CDR2 (germline): LNHDA, SQIVND (reference sequence). Trimming pared 5 bases from V and 2 bases from J, leaving 13 bases between. The CDR3 sequence: CASSQTGVPYEQYF. CDR3 nucleotide sequence: TGTGCCAGTAGTCAGACCGGGGTCCCCTACGAGCAGTACTTC.

The J gene is TRBJ2-1, the V gene TRBV7-9; 7 nucleotides line up with TRBD2. V trimming: 3 bases; J trimming: 7 bases; junction bases outside the gene matches: 9. This CDR3 is built from 15 residues. Germline V gene lookup returns CDR1 SEHNR and CDR2 FQNEAQ (reference sequence). CDR3 region: CASSFSGADLNEQFF. In nucleotides, the CDR3 is TGTGCCAGCAGCTTCAGCGGGGCTGATTTAAATGAGCAGTTCTTC.